The 23 T cell receptor beta chains listed next were all sequenced from one sample in a study of blood T cell repertoires in COVID-19. Only in-frame clones appear in the TCRdb table, and some are missing; sequencing was by immunoSEQ multiplex PCR. The profile shows 250,000 to 300,000 clones, around 90% of them singletons. Sequencing input: PBMCs or T cells enriched from blood (not recorded which). These receptors originate from a woman aged 25 to 39 who had recovered from COVID-19.

The gene calls are TRBV7-9 and TRBJ2-5, with 10 positions matching TRBD2. Germline CDR1 reads SEHNR; CDR2 reads FQNEAQ (reference sequence). CDR3 length: 16 amino acids. The ends lost 1 base at V and 5 bases at J; junction bases unmatched: 7. In DNA, the CDR3 is TGTGCCAGCAGCTTAGATGTACTAGCGGGATATGAGACCCAGTACTTC. This translates into CASSLDVLAGYETQYF.

This clone appeared a single time. The chain couples TRBV6-2 or TRBV6-3 to TRBJ2-7; D is undetermined. The CDR3 consists of 14 residues. Germline loops: CDR1 MNHEY, CDR2 SVGEGT. The V end was cut by 2 bases, the J end by 4 bases, with 12 bases between. The CDR3 reads CASSYDAVRYEQYF. Here the CDR3 DNA reads TGTGCCAGCAGTTACGACGCGGTTCGGTACGAGCAGTACTTC.

The chain joins TRBV24-1 to TRBJ1-5; the D gene is possibly TRBD1 (6 bases). V shed 4 bases and J shed 3 bases, with 12 bases lying between them. Germline CDR1 and CDR2: KGHDR and SFDVKD. The CDR3 consists of 15 residues. CDR3 DNA sequence: TGTGCCACCAGTGACCCGACAGGCCTCAATCAGCCCCAGCATTTT. Its protein is CATSDPTGLNQPQHF.

The genes are TRBV20-1 and TRBJ2-7, with 13 bases lining up with TRBD2. CDR3 length equals 16 residues. The V gene end was trimmed by 3 bases and the J gene end by 1 base; junction bases not matched to a gene: 6. Germline V CDR1 and CDR2: DFQATT, SNEGSKA (reference sequence). CDR3 protein: CSASGGLAGVSYEQYF. CDR3 in DNA: TGCAGTGCTAGTGGCGGACTAGCGGGAGTATCCTACGAGCAGTACTTC.

The rearrangement joins TRBV7-9 to TRBJ2-2; 15 nucleotides agree with TRBD2. V lost 4 bases, J lost 7 bases, and 4 bases stayed unmatched. This CDR3 is built from 16 residues. CDR1 and CDR2 from the germline V gene are SEHNR and FQNEAQ (reference sequence). CDR3 sequence (DNA): TGTGCCAGCAGCTCCGGACTAGCGGGAGGGAACGGGGAGCTGTTTTTT. Its protein is CASSSGLAGGNGELFF.

The chain uses TRBV25-1 and TRBJ2-6; TRBD2 might be the D (6 bases). The ends were cut back, 8 bases at V and 0 bases at J, with 17 bases in the middle. The CDR3 is made up of 17 amino acids. Germline V gene lookup returns CDR1 MGHDK and CDR2 SYGVNS. The DNA of the CDR3 is TGTGCCAGCCGGGGGTCAGTAGGGCTCTCTGGGGCCAACGTCCTGACTTTC. Translation: CASRGSVGLSGANVLTF. The full variable domain, rest sourced from reference TRBV25-1 and TRBJ2-6, is EADIYQTPRYLVIGTGKKITLECSQTMGHDKMYWYQQDPGMELHLIHYSYGVNSTEKGDLSSESTVSRIRTEHFPLTLESARPSHTSQYLCASRGSVGLSGANVLTFGAGSRLTVL.

A single count supports this clone. The genes are TRBV18 and TRBJ1-2, with TRBD1 matching 7 bases. CDR1 and CDR2 (germline): KGHSH, LQKENI. V trimming: 1 base; J trimming: 5 bases; junction bases outside the gene matches: 10. This CDR3 has 16 residues. CDR3 protein: CASSPRNRGIGYGYTF. The DNA for the CDR3 is TGTGCCAGCTCACCACGCAACAGGGGAATAGGGTATGGCTACACCTTC.

This sequence joins TRBV4-3 and TRBJ1-4; D ambiguous. The CDR3 has 14 residues. Trimming removed 3 bases from V and 8 bases from J, with 13 bases in between. Germline loops: CDR1 LGHNA, CDR2 YSLEER. The DNA of the CDR3 is TGCGCCAGCAGCCATTTTTCCTGGGAGGAAAAACTGTTTTTT. Its translation: CASSHFSWEEKLFF.

The chain joins TRBV30 to TRBJ1-2; D perhaps matches TRBD1 (6 bases). The CDR3 contains 15 residues. The germline V gene has CDR1 GTSNPN and CDR2 SVGIG (reference sequence). Trimming cost V 0 bases and J 6 bases, with 17 bases left between them. The CDR3 is CAWSVLRGAPHGYTF. The CDR3 nucleotides are TGTGCCTGGAGTGTACTGCGGGGGGCGCCTCATGGCTACACCTTC.

The J gene is TRBJ2-1, the V gene TRBV29-1; tentatively, D is TRBD2 (7 bases). Germline V gene sequence: CDR1 SQVTM, CDR2 ANQGSEA. The V end lost 3 bases, the J end lost 2 bases, and 14 bases lay between the germline ends. The CDR3 has 15 residues. CDR3: CSVDVGEGAYNEQFF. The CDR3, as DNA: TGCAGCGTTGATGTAGGGGAGGGGGCCTACAATGAGCAGTTCTTC.

The chain carries TRBV28 and TRBJ1-5, with TRBD1 matching over 10 bases. The ends lost 6 bases at V and 3 bases at J; junction bases unmatched: 17. Germline V gene data show CDR1 as MDHEN and CDR2 as SYDVKM. The CDR3 runs 19 residues. DNA of the CDR3: TGTGCCAGCAGGGAAGGATATCGCGGACAGGGGGTGAACAATCAGCCCCAGCATTTT. This gives the protein CASREGYRGQGVNNQPQHF. The full variable domain, completed using reference TRBV28 and TRBJ1-5, is DVKVTQSSRYLVKRTGEKVFLECVQDMDHENMFWYRQDPGLGLRLIYFSYDVKMKEKGDIPEGYSVSREKKERFSLILESASTNQTSMYLCASREGYRGQGVNNQPQHFGDGTRLSIL.

The V gene is TRBV7-9, the J gene TRBJ1-2; a possible D gene is TRBD1 (6 bases). Germline CDR1 is SEHNR and CDR2 is FQNEAQ (reference sequence). The CDR3 contains 18 residues. V shed 4 bases and J shed 4 bases, with 25 bases lying between them. The CDR3 DNA sequence: TGTGCCAGCAGCTCGTCCAGGGGCCTGGAGAGTAGTAGCTATGGCTACACCTTC. This translates into CASSSSRGLESSSYGYTF.

The V call is TRBV18, the J call TRBJ1-5; possible D gene TRBD1, 5 bases. Trimming took off 0 bases at V and 5 bases at J, with 11 bases between the two ends. In germline, CDR1 is KGHSH, CDR2 LQKENI. The CDR3 spans 15 residues. The CDR3 sequence: CASSPPGGSDQPQHF. CDR3 DNA: TGTGCCAGCTCACCACCGGGGGGATCGGATCAGCCCCAGCATTTT.

This clone occurred a few times. V is TRBV6-4 and J is TRBJ2-6; TRBD2 is a possible D gene (6 bases). CDR3 length: 17 amino acids. Trimming shortened V by 0 bases and J by 1 base, and 10 bases separated the two germline ends. Germline V CDR1 and CDR2: MRHNA, SNTAGT. The CDR3 nucleotides are TGTGCCAGCAGTGACTCGATTGGGGGGTCTGGGGCCAACGTCCTGACTTTC. Residues: CASSDSIGGSGANVLTF.

This chain joins TRBV7-2 and TRBJ1-6, with D unclear. This CDR3 spans 13 amino acids. V was clipped by 1 base and J by 12 bases, with 10 bases between them. Per the germline V gene, CDR1 is SGHTA and CDR2 is FQGNSA. CDR3 loop: CASSLDRDLPLHF. The CDR3 DNA follows: TGTGCCAGCAGCTTAGACCGGGATCTACCCCTCCACTTT.

This rearrangement joins TRBV18 to TRBJ1-5; 10 positions agree with TRBD1. Unmatched junction bases numbered 16, after V lost 3 bases and J lost 5 bases. The CDR3 contains 19 residues. Germline loops: CDR1 KGHSH, CDR2 LQKENI. CDR3 residues: CASSPSVLPGTGEDQPQHF. In DNA, the CDR3 is TGTGCCAGCTCACCGTCGGTTCTTCCCGGGACAGGGGAAGATCAGCCCCAGCATTTT.

This chain uses TRBV2 with TRBJ1-2, with TRBD1 as a possible D gene (5 bases). The CDR3 consists of 15 residues. V was clipped by 5 bases and J by 8 bases, with 21 bases between them. Germline CDR1 and CDR2: SNHLY and FYNNEI. DNA of the CDR3: TGTGCCAGCAGTAGGGAGGGGCAGACCCTGGAAGGCTACACCTTC. Translating it yields CASSREGQTLEGYTF.

Concerning this clone: This sample also contains other DNA sequences that code for the same CDR3. The rearrangement links TRBV28 to TRBJ2-3; TRBD2 matches at 13 bases. In germline, CDR1 is MDHEN, CDR2 SYDVKM. CDR3 length equals 16 residues. With 2 bases clipped from V and 2 bases from J, the junction kept 1 base outside the gene matches. The CDR3 DNA reads as TGTGCCAGCAGTTTAGGACTAGCGGGAGCCACAGATACGCAGTATTTT. Translated, it gives CASSLGLAGATDTQYF. The full variable domain, completed using reference TRBV28 and TRBJ2-3, is DVKVTQSSRYLVKRTGEKVFLECVQDMDHENMFWYRQDPGLGLRLIYFSYDVKMKEKGDIPEGYSVSREKKERFSLILESASTNQTSMYLCASSLGLAGATDTQYFGPGTRLTVL.

The gene calls are TRBV10-3 and TRBJ1-1; tentatively, D is TRBD1 (6 bases). V was trimmed by 2 bases and J by 9 bases, leaving 10 bases between them. Germline lookup yields CDR1 ENHRY and CDR2 SYGVKD. The CDR3 totals 12 residues. As DNA, the CDR3 is TGTGCCATCAGTGAGAGGGGGATTCAAGCTTTCTTT. Its translation: CAISERGIQAFF.

The V gene is TRBV28, the J gene TRBJ2-7, with 12 bases lining up with TRBD2. The junction had 2 bases not matched to a gene; V was cut back by 2 bases and J by 3 bases. The CDR3 is made up of 15 amino acids. Germline CDR1 and CDR2: MDHEN and SYDVKM. In nucleotides, the CDR3 is TGTGCCAGCAGTTTAGCACTAGCGGGAGGCTACGAGCAGTACTTC. It specifies CASSLALAGGYEQYF.

The V call is TRBV4-1, the J call TRBJ1-5, with 10 bases matching TRBD1. J gave up 5 bases and V 3 bases, and 4 bases lay outside the gene matches. The CDR3 totals 15 residues. Germline loops: CDR1 MGHRA, CDR2 YSYEKL. CDR3 sequence: CASSQQGQGYQPQHF. The CDR3 DNA is TGCGCCAGCAGCCAGCAGGGACAGGGGTATCAGCCCCAGCATTTT.

This chain links TRBV5-8 with TRBJ2-2; 7 bases align to TRBD1. The CDR3 length is 14 residues. Looked up from germline, CDR1 is SGHTS and CDR2 is YDEGEE. V dropped 3 bases and J dropped 5; count of bases not matched to a gene: 4. DNA for the CDR3: TGTGCCAGCAGCTCGACAGGGCAAACCGGGGAGCTGTTTTTT. It translates to CASSSTGQTGELFF. The full variable domain, its missing parts supplied by reference TRBV5-8 and TRBJ2-2, is EAGVTQSPTHLIKTRGQQATLRCSPISGHTSVYWYQQALGLGLQFLLWYDEGEERNRGNFPPRFSGRQFPNYSSELNVNALELEDSALYLCASSSTGQTGELFFGEGSRLTVL.

The chain recombines TRBV9 with TRBJ2-2, with 10 bases fitting TRBD2. With V trimmed by 0 bases and J by 6 bases, 5 bases remained unmatched. The CDR3 is 16 residues long. In germline, CDR1 is SGDLS, CDR2 YYNGEE. The CDR3 is CASSVAASGSSGELFF. As DNA, the CDR3 is TGTGCCAGCAGCGTAGCGGCTAGCGGGAGTTCCGGGGAGCTGTTTTTT.